One and the same sample provided the 29 T cell receptor beta chains below, sequenced in a study of long-term antiretroviral therapy in people with HIV. Runs used v3.0 of the immunoSEQ assay and were done at survey level. Sequencing was performed with immunoSEQ multiplex PCR; in TCRdb, only in-frame clones are kept and a portion is missing. Among about 33,000 clones listed, about 95% were seen once. The sample in question was unsorted PBMCs, obtained roughly 6.4 years after starting antiretroviral therapy. All receptors derive from a man aged 25 to 40 with HIV.

The CDR3 coding sequence is TGTGCCAGCAGTGAAGGGGGGGAAGATACGCAGTATTTT. It translates to CASSEGGEDTQYF. The chain links TRBV6-1 to TRBJ2-3; maybe TRBD2 (6 bases). Germline lookup yields CDR1 MNHNS and CDR2 SASEGT. The CDR3 has 13 residues. The germline V and J ends were trimmed by 1 base and 5 bases, with 7 bases remaining between them.

As DNA, the CDR3 is TGCGCCAGCAGCTATACTTCTAACTATGGCTACACCTTC. This translates into CASSYTSNYGYTF. The V call is TRBV5-1, the J call TRBJ1-2, with unresolved D. V lost 3 bases and J 0 bases, leaving 6 bases between the germline ends. Germline CDR1 SGHRS, CDR2 YFSETQ. CDR3 size: 13 residues.

This chain connects TRBV7-3 to TRBJ1-6; D uncertain. CDR1 and CDR2 (germline): SGHTA, FQGTGA. There are 15 residues in the CDR3. Trimming stripped 5 bases from V and 0 bases from J, with 8 bases between. The CDR3 here is CASSDRGSYNSPLHF. Written as DNA, the CDR3 is TGTGCCAGCAGCGACCGGGGCTCCTATAATTCACCCCTCCACTTT.

This rearrangement joins TRBV4-3 to TRBJ2-7; D may match TRBD1 or TRBD2 (7 bases each). The germline gives CDR1 LGHNA, CDR2 YSLEER. The V gene lost 4 bases and the J gene lost 1 base, with 11 bases spanning the gap. The CDR3 is 14 amino acids. The CDR3 here is CASSREGQSYEQYF. CDR3 coding DNA: TGCGCCAGCAGCCGGGAGGGACAGTCCTACGAGCAGTACTTC.

This clone showed up just once. This chain links TRBV6-5 with TRBJ1-6; TRBD1 matches at 7 bases. This CDR3 is 14 amino acids long. The J segment lost 8 bases and the V segment lost 7 bases, leaving 8 bases of the junction unmatched. Germline CDR1 is MNHEY and CDR2 is SVGAGI. The CDR3 DNA reads as TGTGCCAGCATGACGGCACAGGGGTATTCACCCCTCCACTTT. Protein sequence: CASMTAQGYSPLHF.

The CDR3 nucleotides are TGTGCCAGCAGTAGTGGTGGGGTTGGGCTTCAAGAGACCCAGTACTTC. This sequence encodes CASSSGGVGLQETQYF. This sequence joins TRBV2 and TRBJ2-5; no clear D gene. V was shortened by 5 bases and J by 2 bases, with 18 bases between the two germline ends. This CDR3 has 16 amino acids. Germline lookup yields CDR1 SNHLY and CDR2 FYNNEI.

The rearrangement links TRBV27 to TRBJ2-2; maybe TRBD2 (5 bases). The CDR3 is made up of 15 amino acids. The germline CDR1 and CDR2 sequences are MNHEY and SMNVEV (reference sequence). Trimming removed 6 bases at V and 3 bases at J, with 14 bases between. The CDR3 DNA reads as TGTGCCAGCAGGGGTTTCGAGGGCGACACCGGGGAGCTGTTTTTT. Translation gives CASRGFEGDTGELFF.

The gene calls are TRBV11-2 and TRBJ2-7; no reliable D call. This CDR3 spans 14 amino acids. Per germline, CDR1 SGHAT and CDR2 FQNNGV. Trimming shortened V by 6 bases and J by 0 bases, and 12 bases separated the two germline ends. The CDR3 loop is CASRVTGSSYEQYF. The CDR3 nucleotides are TGTGCCAGCAGAGTGACCGGTAGCTCCTACGAGCAGTACTTC.

The rearrangement uses TRBV2 and TRBJ2-4; 8 bases fit TRBD1. J gave up 8 bases and V 5 bases, and 11 bases lay outside the gene matches. The length of the CDR3 is 15 residues. The germline gives CDR1 SNHLY, CDR2 FYNNEI. CDR3: CASSWGRGRGDIQYF. DNA for the CDR3: TGTGCCAGCAGTTGGGGCAGGGGGCGCGGTGACATTCAGTACTTC. Looking up the rest from reference TRBV2 and TRBJ2-4 gives the full variable domain: EPEVTQTPSHQVTQMGQEVILRCVPISNHLYFYWYRQILGQKVEFLVSFYNNEISEKSEIFDDQFSVERPDGSNFTLKIRSTKLEDSAMYFCASSWGRGRGDIQYFGAGTRLSVL.

The chain has TRBV7-9 and TRBJ2-2; D is unresolved. Germline CDR1 and CDR2: SEHNR and FQNEAQ (reference sequence). V was pared by 1 base and J by 2 bases, with 5 bases between. The CDR3 is 14 residues long. The CDR3: CASSLDPNTGELFF. CDR3 nucleotide sequence: TGTGCCAGCAGCTTAGACCCCAACACCGGGGAGCTGTTTTTT.

The rearrangement joins TRBV5-4 to TRBJ1-2; no clear D. Germline V CDR1 and CDR2: SGHNT, YYREEE (reference sequence). V was pared by 2 bases and J by 4 bases, with 9 bases between. This CDR3 has 13 residues. CDR3 sequence reads: CASSLREAYGYTF. DNA for the CDR3: TGTGCCAGCAGCTTAAGGGAGGCCTATGGCTACACCTTC.

This rearrangement joins TRBV20-1 to TRBJ2-4, with TRBD1 as a possible D gene (6 bases). The germline CDR1 and CDR2 sequences are DFQATT and SNEGSKA (reference sequence). The V end lost 5 bases, the J end lost 8 bases, and 10 bases lay between the germline ends. The CDR3 sequence is 11 residues long. The CDR3 nucleotides are TGCAGTGCTGAACAGGGAGACATTCAGTACTTC. Protein product: CSAEQGDIQYF.

This rearrangement joins TRBV19 to TRBJ2-2; D may match TRBD1 or TRBD2 (6 bases each). V was cut by 7 bases and J by 5 bases, with 14 bases left in between. The CDR3 totals 14 residues. Looked up from germline, CDR1 is LNHDA and CDR2 is SQIVND (reference sequence). CDR3 in DNA: TGTGCCAGTACCACAGGGACTTCTACCGGGGAGCTGTTTTTT. Its translation: CASTTGTSTGELFF.

The chain has TRBV5-6 and TRBJ1-2; 10 bases map to TRBD1. Looked up from germline, CDR1 is SGHDT and CDR2 is YYEEEE. CDR3 length: 15 amino acids. V was clipped by 3 bases and J by 5 bases; unmatched bases: 7. The CDR3 DNA reads as TGTGCCAGCAGCTCCCGACAGGGGGCGCGGTATGGCTACACCTTC. It is translated as CASSSRQGARYGYTF.

The rearrangement uses TRBV13 and TRBJ2-5; possible D gene TRBD2, 6 bases. The CDR3 is made up of 15 amino acids. The germline V and J ends were trimmed by 5 bases and 5 bases, with 18 bases remaining between them. Germline V gives CDR1 PRHDT, CDR2 FYEKMQ (reference sequence). In DNA form, the CDR3 reads TGTGCCAGCAGCCCCCCGGGCGGGACTGTCGAGACCCAGTACTTC. Its protein is CASSPPGGTVETQYF.

The sample holds one count of this clone. This chain joins TRBV6-5 and TRBJ1-1; no reliable D call. Looked up from germline, CDR1 is MNHEY and CDR2 is SVGAGI. This CDR3 spans 13 amino acids. The ends were cut back, 0 bases at V and 8 bases at J, with 10 bases in the middle. CDR3 sequence reads: CASSYSMTTEAFF. The CDR3 region has the DNA TGTGCCAGCAGTTACTCGATGACGACAGAAGCTTTCTTT.

The chain links TRBV5-1 to TRBJ1-2; 8 nucleotides agree with TRBD1. In germline, CDR1 is SGHRS, CDR2 YFSETQ. Trimming cost V 5 bases and J 8 bases; bases outside gene matches: 8. CDR3 size: 13 residues. In DNA form, the CDR3 reads TGCGCCAGCAGTTCACAGGGGGTGGAGGGCTACACCTTC. It is translated as CASSSQGVEGYTF.

J is TRBJ1-5 and V is TRBV6-6; TRBD1 might be the D (6 bases). Germline lookup yields CDR1 MNHNY and CDR2 SVGAGI (reference sequence). The CDR3 totals 14 residues. The V and J ends lost 4 bases and 9 bases respectively, with 16 bases between them. The CDR3 here is CASSSAPRGRPQHF. DNA for the CDR3: TGTGCCAGCAGTTCCGCCCCTCGGGGGCGGCCCCAGCATTTT.

The chain joins TRBV5-4 to TRBJ2-7; D is unresolved. The germline V and J ends were trimmed by 2 bases and 7 bases, with 7 bases remaining between them. The V gene's germline CDR1 is SGHNT and CDR2 YYREEE (reference sequence). This CDR3 spans 11 amino acids. CDR3 bases: TGTGCCAGCAGCTTAGGAGAGGAGCAGTACTTC. This sequence encodes CASSLGEEQYF.

The V call is TRBV29-1, the J call TRBJ2-3; TRBD1 or TRBD2 may be the D gene (5 bases each). Trimming shortened V by 4 bases and J by 0 bases, and 17 bases separated the two germline ends. This CDR3 contains 16 residues. The germline CDR1 and CDR2 sequences are SQVTM and ANQGSEA. The CDR3 reads CSVGGGGIQSTDTQYF. The CDR3 coding sequence is TGCAGCGTTGGTGGGGGTGGGATTCAAAGCACAGATACGCAGTATTTT.

J is TRBJ1-2 and V is TRBV11-2, with TRBD1 matching 9 bases. Germline CDR1 SGHAT, CDR2 FQNNGV. The CDR3 length is 14 residues. J was trimmed by 7 bases and V by 4 bases; bases with no gene match: 7. CDR3 bases: TGTGCCAGCAGCTCAGCCAGGACAGGGGTTGGCTACACCTTC. Its translation: CASSSARTGVGYTF.

The chain employs TRBV11-3 and TRBJ1-1; D may be TRBD1 (5 bases). In germline, CDR1 is SGHNT, CDR2 YENEEA. The CDR3 is 16 residues long. Trimming stripped 5 bases from V and 2 bases from J, with 18 bases between. CDR3 protein: CASSLGGAWVNTEAFF. The CDR3 DNA reads as TGTGCCAGCAGCCTGGGAGGGGCCTGGGTAAACACTGAAGCTTTCTTT.

V gene TRBV4-1 combines with J gene TRBJ2-1; possible D gene TRBD2, 6 bases. Trimming took off 2 bases at V and 5 bases at J, with 10 bases between the two ends. The CDR3 is made up of 14 amino acids. Per germline, CDR1 MGHRA and CDR2 YSYEKL. In DNA, the CDR3 is TGCGCCAGCAGCCAAACGGGACTGGACAATGAGCAGTTCTTC. Translation: CASSQTGLDNEQFF.

The V call is TRBV5-4, the J call TRBJ2-7; 8 positions match TRBD2. Germline assignment: CDR1 SGHNT and CDR2 YYREEE (reference sequence). V lost 0 bases to trimming and J lost 4 bases; unmatched junction nucleotides: 3. The CDR3 extends over 14 amino acids. CDR3 sequence (DNA): TGTGCCAGCAGCTTGGGGACTAGCCCATACGAGCAGTACTTC. Its translation is CASSLGTSPYEQYF. The full variable domain, with the rest looked up from reference TRBV5-4 and TRBJ2-7, is ETGVTQSPTHLIKTRGQQVTLRCSSQSGHNTVSWYQQALGQGPQFIFQYYREEENGRGNFPPRFSGLQFPNYSSELNVNALELDDSALYLCASSLGTSPYEQYFGPGTRLTVT.

This sequence joins TRBV10-3 and TRBJ2-2; D ambiguous. This CDR3 contains 12 residues. Between the trimmed V and J ends, which lost 0 bases and 6 bases, there was a span of 2 bases. The germline V gene encodes CDR1 ENHRY and CDR2 SYGVKD. This CDR3 is CAISESSGELFF. Written as DNA, the CDR3 is TGTGCCATCAGTGAGTCTTCCGGGGAGCTGTTTTTT.

The V and J genes are TRBV29-1 and TRBJ2-1; D unresolved. The V and J ends lost 4 bases and 0 bases respectively, with 19 bases between them. CDR1 and CDR2 from the germline V gene are SQVTM and ANQGSEA. The CDR3 loop spans 17 amino acids. The CDR3 is CSVGGGDSLSSYNEQFF. CDR3 sequence (DNA): TGCAGCGTTGGTGGTGGGGATAGCTTGAGCTCCTACAATGAGCAGTTCTTC.

The V call is TRBV7-9, the J call TRBJ1-5; 9 nucleotides agree with TRBD1. Germline CDR1 SEHNR, CDR2 FQNEAQ (reference sequence). Trimming cost V 3 bases and J 8 bases; bases outside gene matches: 5. The CDR3 runs to 14 residues. The CDR3 sequence: CASSFGQGIEPQHF. Written as DNA, the CDR3 is TGTGCCAGCAGCTTTGGACAGGGGATAGAGCCCCAGCATTTT.

Worth noting for this clone: Germline is not matched at one junction end, which may reflect a read error. V gene TRBV5-1 combines with J gene TRBJ1-5; 7 bases align to TRBD1. CDR1 is SGHRS, CDR2 YFSETQ, per germline. This CDR3 is 16 amino acids long. The CDR3 protein is CASSLSGDSRTSAPAF. The CDR3 bases are TGCGCCAGCAGCTTGTCAGGGGACAGTCGAACATCAGCCCCAGCATTT.

The V gene is TRBV5-6, the J gene TRBJ2-1; TRBD1 matches at 11 bases. The CDR3 runs to 16 residues. The J segment lost 7 bases and the V segment lost 4 bases, leaving 10 bases of the junction unmatched. CDR1 and CDR2 (germline): SGHDT, YYEEEE. The CDR3 DNA reads as TGTGCCAGCAGCCGTACTTCCGGGACAGGGGGGAATGAGCAGTTCTTC. Protein product: CASSRTSGTGGNEQFF. The entire variable domain, with the rest obtained from reference TRBV5-6 and TRBJ2-1, is as follows: DAGVTQSPTHLIKTRGQQVTLRCSPKSGHDTVSWYQQALGQGPQFIFQYYEEEERQRGNFPDRFSGHQFPNYSSELNVNALLLGDSALYLCASSRTSGTGGNEQFFGPGTRLTVL.